Listed below are T cell receptor beta chains from one sample, sequenced in a study of CD8 T cells in ankylosing spondylitis. TCRdb itself ran the 5' RACE reads through MiXCR, one entry per CDR3 protein. The sample lists 200,000 or so distinct CDR3 sequences, around 13% occurring once. Sequencing was performed on blood, either unsorted or a sorted T cell fraction (not recorded which). These receptors were obtained from a female donor with ankylosing spondylitis or in good health (not recorded which). Each CDR3 is given with its conserved first and last residue. A D gene is named only where the DNA matches it firmly. Size tells how often a clone was seen (once, few, many) or the class of an expanded clone, and some rows leave it out.

size | J | D | V | DNA | CDR3
few | TRBJ2-2 | TRBD2 | TRBV29-1 | TGCAGCACTAGCGGGAGCAGTGACACCGGGGAGCTGTTTTTT | CSTSGSSDTGELFF
. | TRBJ2-7 | . | TRBV4-2 | TGTGCCAGCAGCCAAGATCTCCCGGTTTACGAGCAGTACTTC | CASSQDLPVYEQYF
many | TRBJ2-1 | . | TRBV20-1 | TGCAGTGGGGGTGGGAGTGCTGGAGGCAATGAGCAGTTCTTC | CSGGGSAGGNEQFF
many | TRBJ2-7 | TRBD2 | TRBV27 | TGTGCCAGCAGTCCGCGCCTAGCGGGCACAAAAGAGCAGTACTTC | CASSPRLAGTKEQYF
many | TRBJ2-1 | . | TRBV20-1 | TGCAGTGCTAGATGTAATGAGCAGTTCTTC | CSARCNEQFF
many | TRBJ2-1 | . | TRBV20-1 | TGCAGTGCTAGACTAGGGAATGAGCAGTTCTTC | CSARLGNEQFF
many | TRBJ2-1 | . | TRBV29-1 | TGCAGCGTTGAAGTGGTCGGCAATGAGCAGTTCTTC | CSVEVVGNEQFF
few | TRBJ1-5 | . | TRBV18 | TGTGCCAGCTCACCAGAGATGGGTGGGGATCAGCCCCAGCATTTT | CASSPEMGGDQPQHF
many | TRBJ2-7 | TRBD2 | TRBV20-1 | TGCAGTGCTAGAGGGAGACTAGCGGGAGGAAGACCCTACGAGCAGTACTTC | CSARGRLAGGRPYEQYF
few | TRBJ2-1 | . | TRBV4-3 | TGCGCCAGCAGCCAAGGACTTAGCGGAACATTTAATAATGAGCAGTTCTTC | CASSQGLSGTFNNEQFF
many | TRBJ1-2 | TRBD1 | TRBV6-1 | TGTGCCAGCAGTGAACGATCGGGACAGGCAAGGGGCTACACCTTC | CASSERSGQARGYTF
few | TRBJ2-5 | . | TRBV18 | TGTGCCAGCTCAAGGAAGAAAGAGACCCAGTACTTC | CASSRKKETQYF
. | TRBJ1-4 | . | TRBV7-2 | TGTGCCAGCAGCCGGACAGAAACTAATGAAAAACTGTTTTTT | CASSRTETNEKLFF
large | TRBJ2-2 | TRBD1 | TRBV5-1 | TGCGCCAGCACCACCGGACAGGGAGGCGGGGAGCTGTTTTTT | CASTTGQGGGELFF
few | TRBJ1-5 | TRBD1 | TRBV15 | TGTGCCACCAGACTACAGGGGAGTAGCAATCAGCCCCAGCATTTT | CATRLQGSSNQPQHF
many | TRBJ2-7 | . | TRBV5-6 | TGTGCCAGCAGCTTTATTGGGGAGGAGCAGTACTTC | CASSFIGEEQYF
many | TRBJ1-2 | . | TRBV29-1 | TGCAGCGCCAGAAGACCGGGCAGGGAGGAGGACTATGGCTACACCTTC | CSARRPGREEDYGYTF
many | TRBJ1-1 | TRBD1 | TRBV19 | TGTGCCAGTGCCGGGACAGGGTTCGGAAAAGCTTTCTTT | CASAGTGFGKAFF
many | TRBJ2-7 | . | TRBV29-1 | TGCAGCGTAGGATGGGGACGGCTATACGAGCAGTACTTC | CSVGWGRLYEQYF
. | TRBJ2-3 | TRBD1 | TRBV7-9 | TGTGCCAGCAGCTTAGCGCTGGCGGGACAGGTCACAGATACGCAGTATTTT | CASSLALAGQVTDTQYF
many | TRBJ2-3 | . | TRBV5-6 | TGTGCCAGCGTCAGGGTGGGGACAGATACGCAGTATTTT | CASVRVGTDTQYF
many | TRBJ1-4 | . | TRBV5-1 | TGCGCCAGCAGCTTGGGGGTTATCAGTTCAACTAATGAAAAACTGTTTTTT | CASSLGVISSTNEKLFF
. | TRBJ1-5 | TRBD1 | TRBV30 | TGTGCCTGGACCCAAGGGACAGGGGATCAGCCCCAGCATTTT | CAWTQGTGDQPQHF
few | TRBJ2-5 | . | TRBV7-2 | TGTGCCAGCAGCTTGAGGACTGAAAAAGAGACCCAGTACTTC | CASSLRTEKETQYF
. | TRBJ2-6 | TRBD1 | TRBV11-2 | TGTGCCAGCAGCCCCCGACGTTGGGGACAGACCTCTGGGGCCAACGTCCTGACTTTC | CASSPRRWGQTSGANVLTF
. | TRBJ2-7 | TRBD2 | TRBV12-3/TRBV12-4 | TGTGCCAGCAGTTTGGGACATATACTAGCGGGACCCTCCTACGAGCGGTACTTC | CASSLGHILAGPSYERYF
few | TRBJ1-2 | . | TRBV7-8 | TGTGCCAGCAGCGCCCGCGGGGGACGTGGCTACACCTTC | CASSARGGRGYTF
many | TRBJ2-2 | . | TRBV5-1 | TGCGCCAGCAGCCTAGGGACGAACACCGGGGAGCTGTTTTTT | CASSLGTNTGELFF
. | TRBJ2-7 | TRBD2 | TRBV5-1 | TGCGCCAGCAGCTTGGTATTGGGAGGGGAGCGATCCTACGAGCAGTACTTC | CASSLVLGGERSYEQYF
many | TRBJ1-1 | . | TRBV29-1 | TGCAGCGTGAGACGGACGGTGAACACTGAAGCTTTCTTT | CSVRRTVNTEAFF
many | TRBJ1-1 | . | TRBV7-9 | TGTGCCAGCAGCTTAGCTTTCGGGGAAGCTTTCTTT | CASSLAFGEAFF
many | TRBJ1-4 | TRBD1 | TRBV7-2 | TGTGCCAGCAGACCAGGGGGCGCCGGGGAAAAACTGTTTTTT | CASRPGGAGEKLFF
few | TRBJ2-2 | . | TRBV7-9 | TGTGCCAGCAGCTTACGGGCGCGAACCGGGGAGCTGTTTTTT | CASSLRARTGELFF
few | TRBJ2-1 | . | TRBV11-2 | TGTGCCAGCAGCTTAGGCCGGCGGGAAGGGCCCCAGTTCTTC | CASSLGRREGPQFF
. | TRBJ1-2 | TRBD1 | TRBV20-1 | TGCAGTGCTAGCGGGTGGCAGGGGGTGGACTACACCTTC | CSASGWQGVDYTF
. | TRBJ2-1 | TRBD1 | TRBV15 | TGTGCCACCAGCACGCTCACCGGGACAGGGGATGAGCAGTTCTTC | CATSTLTGTGDEQFF
many | TRBJ2-2 | . | TRBV9 | TGTGCCAGCGGCCGGATGAACACCGGGGAGCTGTTTTTT | CASGRMNTGELFF
medium-sized | TRBJ2-2 | . | TRBV24-1 | TGTGCCACCAGTCCCCAAGGGTACGACACCGGGGAGCTGTTTTTT | CATSPQGYDTGELFF
many | TRBJ2-1 | . | TRBV20-1 | TGCAGCATAAGTTACCAACACAGCTACAATGAGCAGTTCTTC | CSISYQHSYNEQFF
many | TRBJ1-2 | TRBD1 | TRBV20-1 | TGCAGTGCTAGTCAGACAGGGTGGCGTGGCTACACCTTC | CSASQTGWRGYTF
few | TRBJ2-5 | . | TRBV5-1 | TGCGCCAGCAGCTTCAAACAGGGAGGTGAGGAGACCCAGTACTTC | CASSFKQGGEETQYF
many | TRBJ1-6 | . | TRBV7-8 | TGTGCCAGCAGCCTAGATTATTCACCCCTCCACTTT | CASSLDYSPLHF
many | TRBJ2-1 | . | TRBV7-9 | TGTGCCAGCACCCTTGGACAGCACAATGAGCAGTTCTTC | CASTLGQHNEQFF
many | TRBJ2-3 | . | TRBV10-3 | TGTGCCATCAGTGAGTCGAACGGGGTGACCGATACGCAGTATTTT | CAISESNGVTDTQYF
many | TRBJ1-2 | . | TRBV5-1 | TGCGCCAGCGGGGACACACACTATGGCTACACCTTC | CASGDTHYGYTF
. | TRBJ2-3 | . | TRBV7-8 | TGTGCCAGCACCTCACTTAGAACAGATACGCAGTATTTT | CASTSLRTDTQYF
few | TRBJ2-7 | . | TRBV20-1 | TGCAGTGCTAGAGGCCGGATCCTTAGCGGCCACTCCTACGAGCAGTACTTC | CSARGRILSGHSYEQYF